This section outlines one T cell receptor (beta chain) sequence together with its context. The antigen remains undetermined. Researchers report immunoSEQ v3.0 was run at survey level. The target of sequencing was about 35,000-50,000 T-cell genomes per sample. This table comes from immunoSEQ multiplex PCR, and its TCRdb copy is limited to in-frame clones, with some not included. This table has over 20,000 clones, just under 85% appearing once. This record belongs to a study of long-term antiretroviral therapy in people with HIV. Study-level information: Samples from the earliest time points predate the 2015 immediate-ART recommendation by about a decade. Study-wide points: Spans of CDR3 length were tighter for HIV repertoires than for controls. The blood, collected between 2004 and 2017, was possibly taken under older ART regimens.

J was trimmed by 2 bases and V by 5 bases; bases with no gene match: 4. CDR3 length: 15 residues. CDR1 is MDHEN, CDR2 SYDVKM, per germline. The sample consisted of unsorted PBMCs, taken 1.6 years after starting antiretroviral therapy. The source of this sequence is a man aged 35 to 55 with HIV. V gene TRBV28 combines with J gene TRBJ2-7; TRBD2 matches 12 bases. The CDR3 DNA reads TGTGCCAGCAGTCTCGGGACTAGCGGGCCCTACGAGCAGTACTTC. It yields the protein CASSLGTSGPYEQYF.